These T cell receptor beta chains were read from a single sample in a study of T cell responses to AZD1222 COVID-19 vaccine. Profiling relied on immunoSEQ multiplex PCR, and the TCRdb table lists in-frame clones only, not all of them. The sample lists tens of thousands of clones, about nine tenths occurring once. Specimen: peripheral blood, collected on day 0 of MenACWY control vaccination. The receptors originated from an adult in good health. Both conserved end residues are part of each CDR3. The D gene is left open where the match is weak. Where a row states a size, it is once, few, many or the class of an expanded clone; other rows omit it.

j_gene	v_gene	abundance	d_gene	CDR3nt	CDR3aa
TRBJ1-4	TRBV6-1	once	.	TGTGCCAGCAGTGAAAGCCGGGACCTCGGGGCCACTAATGAAAAACTGTTTTTT	CASSESRDLGATNEKLFF
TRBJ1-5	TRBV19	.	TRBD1	TGTGCCAGTAGTTCCCGCGACAGGGCCAAGCATTTT	CASSSRDRAKHF
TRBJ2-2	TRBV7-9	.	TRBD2	TGTGCCAGCAGCCCAGGGCTAGCGGGAACCACCGGGGAGCTGTTTTTT	CASSPGLAGTTGELFF
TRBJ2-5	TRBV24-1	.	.	TGTGCCACCAGTGATTCCGGCCGCGGATTTCAAGAGACCCAGTACTTC	CATSDSGRGFQETQYF
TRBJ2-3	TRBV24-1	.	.	TGTGCCACCACGGGACTTCCGGGGGCAGATACGCAGTATTTT	CATTGLPGADTQYF
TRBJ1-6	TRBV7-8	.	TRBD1	TGTGCCAGCAGCTTAGGGACAGGGGCATCACCCCTCCACTTT	CASSLGTGASPLHF
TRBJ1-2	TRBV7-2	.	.	TGTGCCAGCGGGGGCGGCAGGGGCGAGTATGGCTACACCTTC	CASGGGRGEYGYTF
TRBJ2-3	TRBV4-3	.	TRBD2	TGCGCCAGCAGCCAAGATATAGCGGGGAGAGATACGCAGTATTTT	CASSQDIAGRDTQYF
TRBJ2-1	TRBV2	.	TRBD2	TGTGCCAGCAGTCTAGCGGGAGTACCCTACAATGAGCAGTTCTTC	CASSLAGVPYNEQFF
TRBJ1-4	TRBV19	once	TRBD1	TGTGCCACCAAAGACAGGGAAGACGAAAAACTGTTTTTT	CATKDREDEKLFF